These 15 T cell receptor beta chains originate from one sample sequenced in a study of cytomegalovirus exposure and HLA in healthy donors. The PCR was carried out with 60 Vbeta primers and 13 Jbeta primers. Produced via immunoSEQ multiplex PCR; TCRdb's table is partial and in-frame only. The repertoire has over 65,000 clones, roughly 80% of them found once; the top ten carry over 12%. The sequenced sample consisted of PBMCs. The receptors originated from a woman between 40 and 50 years old in good health and CMV-seropositive.

The genes are TRBV14 and TRBJ1-1; 8 nucleotides agree with TRBD1. Germline trimming cut 2 bases from V and 4 bases from J; bases unmatched to any gene: 9. CDR1 SGHDN and CDR2 FVKESK come from the germline V gene. The CDR3 is 16 amino acids. DNA of the CDR3: TGTGCCAGCAGCCAAACGGACAGGGCGGAATTCACTGAAGCTTTCTTT. Protein product: CASSQTDRAEFTEAFF.

CDR3 sequence (DNA): TGTGCCAGTACATCAGGGCGGGGAGGCATGAACACTGAAGCTTTCTTT. Translating gives CASTSGRGGMNTEAFF. The chain links TRBV19 to TRBJ1-1, with a weak D call TRBD1 (5 bases). V shed 7 bases and J shed 0 bases, with 18 bases lying between them. Germline V gene lookup returns CDR1 LNHDA and CDR2 SQIVND (reference sequence). The CDR3 extends over 16 amino acids.

This clone was picked up a small number of times. The chain links TRBV27 to TRBJ2-1; D perhaps matches TRBD1 (5 bases). This CDR3 is 14 amino acids long. V lost 3 bases, J lost 8 bases, and 14 bases lay in between. CDR1 and CDR2 from the germline V gene are MNHEY and SMNVEV (reference sequence). The CDR3 region is CASSFGQGTDEQFF. The CDR3 coding sequence is TGTGCCAGCAGTTTTGGTCAGGGAACCGATGAGCAGTTCTTC.

The J gene is TRBJ2-7, the V gene TRBV27; 15 bases align to TRBD2. The CDR3 is 17 amino acids. The V gene end was trimmed by 5 bases and the J gene end by 0 bases; junction bases not matched to a gene: 5. The germline V gene encodes CDR1 MNHEY and CDR2 SMNVEV (reference sequence). The CDR3 DNA reads as TGTGCCAGCAGTGGGACTAGCGGGAGGCCAAGCTCCTACGAGCAGTACTTC. Protein: CASSGTSGRPSSYEQYF.

The rearrangement joins TRBV5-1 to TRBJ1-6; unclear D gene. CDR3 size: 16 residues. Per the germline V gene, CDR1 is SGHRS and CDR2 is YFSETQ. V was trimmed by 6 bases and J by 0 bases, leaving 13 bases between them. CDR3 amino acids: CASNQVKSSYNSPLHF. CDR3 DNA sequence: TGCGCCAGCAACCAGGTGAAGAGCTCCTATAATTCACCCCTCCACTTT.

The rearrangement links TRBV30 to TRBJ1-1; TRBD1 matches at 8 bases. With V trimmed by 4 bases and J by 6 bases, 7 bases remained unmatched. CDR1 and CDR2 from the germline V gene are GTSNPN and SVGIG (reference sequence). The CDR3 is made up of 13 amino acids. As DNA, the CDR3 is TGTGCCTGGATGGCATCAGGGGGCCCTGAAGCTTTCTTT. Amino acid sequence: CAWMASGGPEAFF.

The chain recombines TRBV7-2 with TRBJ2-3; 9 nucleotides align to TRBD2. CDR3 size: 16 residues. Trimming took 5 bases from V and 4 from J; bases not matched to a gene: 10. Germline V lookup: CDR1 SGHTA, CDR2 FQGNSA. CDR3 bases: TGTGCCAGCAGCCTTCAGAGAGCGGGAGGTGCAGATACGCAGTATTTT. Translated, it gives CASSLQRAGGADTQYF.

The rearrangement links TRBV6-1 to TRBJ1-2; TRBD1 matches 7 bases. V shed 6 bases and J 4 bases; nucleotides not matched to a gene: 5. Germline V gene sequence: CDR1 MNHNS, CDR2 SASEGT. This CDR3 region has 13 residues. CDR3 sequence (DNA): TGTGCCAGCAGGTGGACAGGCCCCTATGGCTACACCTTC. Its translation: CASRWTGPYGYTF.

The chain carries TRBV6-1 and TRBJ1-4, with a possible D match to TRBD1 (5 bases). The CDR3 extends over 15 amino acids. The V end was cut by 6 bases, the J end by 4 bases, with 15 bases between. Germline CDR1 and CDR2: MNHNS and SASEGT. The CDR3 bases are TGTGCCAGCAGGGGGCTGATCGGACATAATGAAAAACTGTTTTTT. Protein product: CASRGLIGHNEKLFF.

The V call is TRBV27, the J call TRBJ2-3; D possibly corresponds to TRBD1 (5 bases). Germline V gene sequence: CDR1 MNHEY, CDR2 SMNVEV (reference sequence). The germline V and J ends were trimmed by 5 bases and 1 base, with 13 bases remaining between them. The CDR3 extends over 15 amino acids. The DNA of the CDR3 is TGTGCCAGCAGTCAGGGTGTAACTGGCACAGATACGCAGTATTTT. It codes for CASSQGVTGTDTQYF.

In DNA form, the CDR3 reads TGTGCCAGCAGCGTCCTCGGGACAGACAATGAGCAGTTCTTC. This sequence encodes CASSVLGTDNEQFF. The chain recombines TRBV9 with TRBJ2-1, with 7 bases aligning to TRBD1. J lost 5 bases, V lost 2 bases, and 4 bases had no gene match. The CDR3 runs 14 residues. Germline V gene data show CDR1 as SGDLS and CDR2 as YYNGEE.

This rearrangement joins TRBV7-2 to TRBJ2-7; no definite D call. The V end was cut by 3 bases, the J end by 3 bases, with 3 bases between. Germline CDR1 is SGHTA and CDR2 is FQGNSA. There are 11 residues in the CDR3. As DNA, the CDR3 is TGTGCCAGCAGCTTTCACTACGAGCAGTACTTC. Protein sequence: CASSFHYEQYF.

The V call is TRBV6-5, the J call TRBJ2-2; 8 bases align to TRBD1. Germline V lookup: CDR1 MNHEY, CDR2 SVGAGI. The CDR3 length is 15 residues. Germline trimming cut 6 bases from V and 7 bases from J; bases unmatched to any gene: 10. CDR3: CASRVSGTGVGELFF. In nucleotides, the CDR3 is TGTGCCAGCAGGGTTTCCGGGACAGGCGTCGGGGAGCTGTTTTTT.

The chain joins TRBV11-2 to TRBJ2-1; 15 nucleotides match TRBD2. The V gene end was trimmed by 5 bases and the J gene end by 6 bases; junction bases not matched to a gene: 2. Germline-derived CDR1 and CDR2 are SGHAT and FQNNGV. The CDR3 is 15 residues long. The CDR3 bases are TGTGCCAGCAGCCTGGGACTAGCGGGAGGCAATGAGCAGTTCTTC. This sequence encodes CASSLGLAGGNEQFF.

Here the CDR3 DNA reads TGTGCCAGCAGTACCGGGACAGGGGAGTCACCCCTCCACTTT. Protein: CASSTGTGESPLHF. V and J are TRBV6-5 and TRBJ1-6, with 10 bases matching TRBD1. Trimming cost V 5 bases and J 10 bases; bases outside gene matches: 5. Germline V gene lookup returns CDR1 MNHEY and CDR2 SVGAGI. There are 14 residues in the CDR3.